This T cell receptor (beta chain) comes out of a study of cytomegalovirus exposure and HLA in healthy donors. The CDR3 runs to 15 residues. Germline assignment: CDR1 SNHLY and CDR2 FYNNEI. V was cut by 8 bases and J by 1 base, with 16 bases left in between. Study-wide results and limits: In the approximately 120 validation repertoires, a later analysis found that first-cohort TCR clusters tended to co-occur. Many donors carried some public TCRs, although rarity characterized most TCR sequences. As confirmed in vitro, a few CMV-associated chains were specific for CMV antigens.

Sequencing used immunoSEQ multiplex PCR; TCRdb keeps in-frame clones, though not all of them. The sample includes about 330,000 clones, around 90% of them seen just once. Concerning this clone itself: Its cognate antigen is unknown.

The source material was PBMCs. V gene TRBV2 combines with J gene TRBJ2-3; maybe TRBD2 (6 bases). This receptor was obtained from a woman aged 25 to 45 in good health and CMV-seropositive. In DNA form, the CDR3 reads TGTGCCAGCGGGACTGTGCGGTTAGGCACAGATACGCAGTATTTT. Protein sequence: CASGTVRLGTDTQYF.